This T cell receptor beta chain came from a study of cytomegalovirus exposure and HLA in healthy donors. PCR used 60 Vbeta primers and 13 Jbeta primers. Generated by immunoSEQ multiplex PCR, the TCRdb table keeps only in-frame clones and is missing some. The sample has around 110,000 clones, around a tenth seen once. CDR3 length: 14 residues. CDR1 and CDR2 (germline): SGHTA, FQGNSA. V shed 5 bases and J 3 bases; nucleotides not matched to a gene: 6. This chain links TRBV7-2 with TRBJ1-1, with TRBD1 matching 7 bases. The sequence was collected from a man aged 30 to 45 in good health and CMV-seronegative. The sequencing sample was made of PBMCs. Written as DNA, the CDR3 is TGTGCCAGCAGCCCAGGACAGGAGTACACTGAAGCTTTCTTT. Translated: CASSPGQEYTEAFF.